Detailed here is one T cell receptor (beta chain). This sample is drawn from a study of shared T cell receptors in the human thymus. The data were produced by immunoSEQ multiplex PCR, yet TCRdb's version contains in-frame clones alone and is incomplete. There are hundreds of thousands of clones in the sample; about 89% occur only once, and 0.0094% lies in the top ten. These data also formed part of another study, on human thymus T cells. As that study records: Thymus specimens were resections from corrective heart surgery. V and J gene usage appeared biased in thymic and blood repertoires. Unrelated individuals reportedly shared highly overlapping thymic TCR repertoires.

Sequencing was done on a sample of thymocytes. The receptor was isolated from a boy less than two years old with a congenital heart defect.

Here the CDR3 DNA reads TGCGCCAGCAGTGCCGGGGTGTGGGAAAAACTGTTTTTT. As protein: CASSAGVWEKLFF. The chain links TRBV10-1 to TRBJ1-4; D remains ambiguous. The V gene lost 4 bases and the J gene lost 8 bases, with 11 bases spanning the gap. Germline-derived CDR1 and CDR2 are WNHNN and SYGVQD (reference sequence). The CDR3 has 13 amino acids.